This T cell receptor (beta chain) was recorded in a study of regulatory T cells in long-lasting Graves disease. This clonotype was detected many times. Its antigen is still unknown. Trimming took off 5 bases at V and 5 bases at J, with 13 bases between the two ends. The V gene's germline CDR1 is MDHEN and CDR2 SYDVKM. This CDR3 is built from 14 residues. Time point noted: persistent/refractory GD, antithyroid drugs over 5 years with positive TRAb. There was RNA extracted from PBMCs, and the TCR library was made from it. Patients with Graves' disease were diagnosed by American Thyroid Association guidelines. Study-level results: Persistent-disease Graves' patients showed less TCR diversity than new cases. Study was limited to peripheral blood, excluding thyroid tissue.

Building of the TCR beta libraries involved iRepertoire HTBI primers and Arm-PCR of CDR3 regions. MiXCR was run by TCRdb on the multiplex PCR reads, yielding one entry per CDR3 protein. The table lists about 660,000 distinct CDR3 sequences, roughly 30% of them singletons. The specimen comprised peripheral blood mononuclear cells (PBMCs), sampled when the disease was refractory, from a patient treated with antithyroid drugs. The chain couples TRBV28 to TRBJ1-5; D possibly corresponds to TRBD1 (6 bases). The sequence was collected from a female donor with Graves disease. The CDR3 region has the DNA TGTGCCAGCAGTCACCGGGACAATTATCAGCCCCAGCATTTT. Translating it yields CASSHRDNYQPQHF. The variable domain in full, completed from reference TRBV28 and TRBJ1-5, reads DVKVTQSSRYLVKRTGEKVFLECVQDMDHENMFWYRQDPGLGLRLIYFSYDVKMKEKGDIPEGYSVSREKKERFSLILESASTNQTSMYLCASSHRDNYQPQHFGDGTRLSIL.